The source of this T cell receptor beta chain is a study of chemoradiotherapy in HPV16-positive cancers. As for the study in general: Candidate HPV-specific clones and shared TCR motifs came from a couple of HPV16-positive patients.

The germline V and J ends were trimmed by 3 bases and 4 bases, with 3 bases remaining between them. The CDR3 runs to 11 residues. Details on this clone: Its specificity is not known.

Repertoires were sampled repeatedly during chemoradiotherapy. Assay used: immunoSEQ multiplex PCR; TCRdb lists only in-frame clones, some missing. The repertoire consists of 7,700 or so clones, with 65% to 70% occurring once and the leading ten covering roughly 31%. General study results and limits: Candidate HPV-specific clones and E7-related TCR motifs grew in tumor during treatment. HPV-responsive T-cell expansion during chemoradiotherapy was linked to improved recurrence-free survival in HPV16-positive patients.

Collection took place from a patient who underwent chemoradiotherapy. The chain employs TRBV23-1 and TRBJ2-5; D unresolved. TRBV23-1 is an ORF; its function is uncertain. This TCR was recovered from a human donor with HPV-associated anogenital cancer. In DNA form, the CDR3 reads TGCGCCAGCAGTCAGTTAGAGACCCAGTACTTC. This codes for CASSQLETQYF.